Listed below are T cell receptor beta chains from one sample, sequenced in a study of blood T cell repertoires in COVID-19. Produced via immunoSEQ multiplex PCR; TCRdb's table is partial and in-frame only. The sample lists approximately 15,000 clones; approximately 90% were seen once. Sequencing was carried out using peripheral blood. Every receptor here comes from a man aged 55 to 69 with active COVID-19. Each CDR3 is given with its conserved first and last residue. The order of the fields is clone size, J gene, V gene, D gene, CDR3 protein, CDR3 DNA. The D gene is left open where the match is weak. The size entry is marked missing in some rows and otherwise reads once, few, many or a size class.

>-|TRBJ2-2|TRBV5-8|TRBD1
CASSWRGQGVYTGELFF
TGTGCCAGCAGCTGGAGGGGACAGGGAGTTTACACCGGGGAGCTGTTTTTT
>few|TRBJ1-5|TRBV2|-
CASGGQINQPQHF
TGTGCCAGCGGCGGACAGATTAATCAGCCCCAGCATTTT
>-|TRBJ1-2|TRBV28|TRBD1
CASSIQGALGYTF
TGTGCCAGCAGTATACAGGGGGCCTTGGGCTACACCTTC
>-|TRBJ1-4|TRBV5-1|TRBD1
CASTGTGGSEKLFF
TGCGCCAGCACCGGGACAGGGGGTAGCGAAAAACTGTTTTTT
>-|TRBJ1-2|TRBV19|-
CASSTTGQSYGYTF
TGTGCCAGTAGTACAACCGGACAGTCCTATGGCTACACCTTC
>-|TRBJ2-7|TRBV12-3/TRBV12-4|-
CASSPSSYEQYF
TGTGCCAGCAGCCCCAGCTCCTACGAGCAGTACTTC
>-|TRBJ2-7|TRBV5-4|TRBD1
CASTRQGAPNEQYF
TGTGCCAGCACCAGACAGGGGGCGCCGAACGAGCAGTACTTC
>-|TRBJ1-4|TRBV5-1|-
CASSPTNSNEKLFF
TGCGCCAGCAGCCCCACCAACTCAAACGAAAAACTGTTTTTT
>few|TRBJ1-2|TRBV2|TRBD1
CASRDPGQGDYGYTF
TGTGCCAGCAGGGATCCGGGACAGGGGGACTATGGCTACACCTTC
>-|TRBJ2-1|TRBV5-1|-
CASSLSREGVGGYNEQFF
TGCGCCAGCAGCTTATCCAGGGAAGGCGTGGGAGGCTACAATGAGCAGTTCTTC